The clone carrying this T cell receptor beta chain has a handful of counts. This entry belongs to a study of T cells after yellow fever vaccination. The V gene's germline CDR1 is LGHNA and CDR2 YSLEER. The V and J ends lost 1 base and 6 bases respectively, with 9 bases between them. This CDR3 has 13 amino acids. TCRdb called the 5' RACE reads again in MiXCR, with one record for every CDR3 protein. The sample consists of 450,000 to 550,000 distinct CDR3 sequences, 21% of them appearing once. This specimen consisted of PBMCs, obtained approximately 22 days after the first yellow fever vaccination. This chain joins TRBV4-3 and TRBJ1-1, with no clear D. The sequence was collected from a man aged 18 to 29 who received the YFV17D yellow fever vaccine. The CDR3 sequence is CASSQAGDSEAFF. In DNA, the CDR3 is TGCGCCAGCAGCCAAGCAGGAGATTCTGAAGCTTTCTTT.